The 16 T cell receptor beta chains reported below all come from one sample, sequenced in a study of blood T cell repertoires in COVID-19. The protocol was immunoSEQ multiplex PCR, while the TCRdb copy is restricted to in-frame clones and leaves out a portion. This table has around 150,000 clones, about 90% appearing once. Sequencing input: peripheral blood. These receptor sequences come from a woman aged 60-75 years with active or convalescent COVID-19.

The rearrangement joins TRBV20-1 to TRBJ1-1; D is unresolved. Trimming removed 5 bases at V and 10 bases at J, with 14 bases between. The CDR3 is 11 amino acids. The germline V gene encodes CDR1 DFQATT and CDR2 SNEGSKA (reference sequence). In DNA, the CDR3 is TGCAGTGCTCCCCAAGACCGGGTAGCTTTCTTT. This translates into CSAPQDRVAFF.

This clone was found once. The rearrangement uses TRBV6-6 and TRBJ2-7; no clear D. The V and J ends lost 2 bases and 1 base respectively, with 9 bases between them. Germline-derived CDR1 and CDR2 are MNHNY and SVGAGI (reference sequence). The CDR3 has 14 residues. The CDR3, as DNA: TGTGCCAGCAGTTACCCGTCTAGGTCCTACGAGCAGTACTTC. Encoded protein: CASSYPSRSYEQYF.

CDR3: CASSPPDKPYEQYF. The CDR3 region has the DNA TGTGCCAGCAGCCCACCTGACAAGCCTTACGAGCAGTACTTC. The rearrangement links TRBV11-3 to TRBJ2-7, with D unclear. The length of the CDR3 is 14 residues. V lost 5 bases and J 4 bases, leaving 15 bases between the germline ends. Per the germline V gene, CDR1 is SGHNT and CDR2 is YENEEA.

This clone appeared a single time. The rearrangement links TRBV4-1 to TRBJ1-1; D unresolved. The CDR3 has 14 amino acids. CDR1 is MGHRA and CDR2 is YSYEKL in the germline V gene. Trimming cost V 4 bases and J 5 bases, with 14 bases left between them. The chain's CDR3 is CASSLRLEPTEAFF. In DNA, the CDR3 is TGCGCCAGCAGCCTTAGACTGGAACCGACTGAAGCTTTCTTT.

Here the CDR3 DNA reads TGTGCCAGCAGCTCGGACAACTACGAGCAGTACTTC. It codes for CASSSDNYEQYF. The V call is TRBV7-8, the J call TRBJ2-7; weak D call: TRBD1 (5 bases). CDR1 SGHVS and CDR2 FQNEAQ come from the germline V gene. The CDR3 covers 12 residues. Trimming removed 4 bases at V and 3 bases at J, with 7 bases between.

The chain has TRBV15 and TRBJ2-3; D remains ambiguous. CDR1 and CDR2 (germline): LNHNV, YYDKDF (reference sequence). The length of the CDR3 is 13 residues. Trimming shortened V by 3 bases and J by 2 bases, and 6 bases separated the two germline ends. The CDR3 sequence: CATSSPVTDTQYF. The CDR3 DNA reads as TGTGCCACCAGCAGTCCGGTCACAGATACGCAGTATTTT.

The gene calls are TRBV7-8 and TRBJ1-3; no clear D. V was pared by 7 bases and J by 0 bases, with 13 bases between. Germline values: CDR1 SGHVS, CDR2 FQNEAQ. The CDR3 consists of 15 residues. The CDR3, as DNA: TGTGCCAGCACCCTTAATCCAGTCTCTGGAAACACCATATATTTT. Translated, it gives CASTLNPVSGNTIYF.

The chain employs TRBV18 and TRBJ2-1; 8 bases agree with TRBD1. Germline lookup yields CDR1 KGHSH and CDR2 LQKENI. The CDR3 has 15 residues. The V gene end was trimmed by 3 bases and the J gene end by 6 bases; junction bases not matched to a gene: 7. CDR3 nucleotides: TGTGCCAGCTCACCTCAGACAGGGGTGGGCAATGAGCAGTTCTTC. This encodes CASSPQTGVGNEQFF.

The CDR3 sequence: CASRRGQGAYEQYF. CDR3 sequence (DNA): TGTGCCAGCAGGCGGGGACAGGGGGCATACGAGCAGTACTTC. The chain has TRBV27 and TRBJ2-7, with 12 bases lining up with TRBD1. V gave up 6 bases and J gave up 4 bases; unmatched junction bases: 4. Germline CDR1 reads MNHEY; CDR2 reads SMNVEV (reference sequence). This CDR3 has 14 amino acids.

V usage is TRBV14 and J usage is TRBJ2-5; 10 positions agree with TRBD1. Germline trimming cut 2 bases from V and 1 base from J; bases unmatched to any gene: 1. The CDR3 spans 15 residues. Germline CDR1 reads SGHDN; CDR2 reads FVKESK. The CDR3 loop reads CASSQWTGGQETQYF. DNA of the CDR3: TGTGCCAGCAGCCAATGGACAGGGGGCCAAGAGACCCAGTACTTC. Full variable domain (outside the CDR3, taken from reference TRBV14 and TRBJ2-5): EAGVTQFPSHSVIEKGQTVTLRCDPISGHDNLYWYRRVMGKEIKFLLHFVKESKQDESGMPNNRFLAERTGGTYSTLKVQPAELEDSGVYFCASSQWTGGQETQYFGPGTRLLVL.

J is TRBJ1-1 and V is TRBV12-5; 11 bases fit TRBD1. The CDR3 is made up of 14 amino acids. The V and J ends lost 6 bases and 5 bases, in that order; junction bases with no gene match: 5. Per germline, CDR1 LGHNT and CDR2 FRNRAP. The CDR3 DNA reads as TGTGCTAGTGGCCCGGGACAGGGGGTGACTGAAGCTTTCTTT. Translating gives CASGPGQGVTEAFF.

This sequence joins TRBV4-3 and TRBJ2-7, with 8 bases lining up with TRBD2. This CDR3 is built from 16 residues. CDR1 is LGHNA, CDR2 YSLEER, per germline. The trim removed 0 bases at V and 4 bases at J, leaving 8 bases unmatched. The CDR3 DNA sequence: TGCGCCAGCAGCCAAGATCTGGCGGGGGGTGGGTACGAGCAGTACTTC. Residues: CASSQDLAGGGYEQYF.

The CDR3 sequence: CATSGRGSTDTQYF. CDR3 DNA: TGTGCCACCAGTGGTCGGGGGAGCACAGATACGCAGTATTTT. The chain employs TRBV24-1 and TRBJ2-3, with a possible D match to TRBD2 (6 bases). Trimming removed 5 bases from V and 0 bases from J, with 8 bases in between. The CDR3 length is 14 residues. Germline CDR1 reads KGHDR; CDR2 reads SFDVKD.

In its sample, this clone was seen many times. The V gene is TRBV4-3, the J gene TRBJ1-2; D gene unclear. Germline CDR1 is LGHNA and CDR2 is YSLEER. V was cut by 1 base and J by 4 bases, with 7 bases left in between. CDR3 length equals 13 residues. The chain's CDR3 is CASSQVEGYGYTF. CDR3 bases: TGCGCCAGCAGCCAAGTGGAGGGCTATGGCTACACCTTC.

The V gene is TRBV28, the J gene TRBJ1-3, with unresolved D. Trimming took off 1 base at V and 0 bases at J, with 7 bases between the two ends. The germline V gene encodes CDR1 MDHEN and CDR2 SYDVKM. The CDR3 extends over 15 amino acids. CDR3 amino acids: CASSLFEYSGNTIYF. The CDR3 nucleotides are TGTGCCAGCAGTTTATTCGAGTACTCTGGAAACACCATATATTTT.

CDR3 in DNA: TGCAGCGTTATACAGGGGACCTATGGCTACACCTTC. Encoded protein: CSVIQGTYGYTF. The chain joins TRBV29-1 to TRBJ1-2; 7 nucleotides line up with TRBD1. Losses at the gene ends were 5 bases for V and 4 bases for J; bases not matched to a gene: 4. Looked up from germline, CDR1 is SQVTM and CDR2 is ANQGSEA. The CDR3 is made up of 12 amino acids.